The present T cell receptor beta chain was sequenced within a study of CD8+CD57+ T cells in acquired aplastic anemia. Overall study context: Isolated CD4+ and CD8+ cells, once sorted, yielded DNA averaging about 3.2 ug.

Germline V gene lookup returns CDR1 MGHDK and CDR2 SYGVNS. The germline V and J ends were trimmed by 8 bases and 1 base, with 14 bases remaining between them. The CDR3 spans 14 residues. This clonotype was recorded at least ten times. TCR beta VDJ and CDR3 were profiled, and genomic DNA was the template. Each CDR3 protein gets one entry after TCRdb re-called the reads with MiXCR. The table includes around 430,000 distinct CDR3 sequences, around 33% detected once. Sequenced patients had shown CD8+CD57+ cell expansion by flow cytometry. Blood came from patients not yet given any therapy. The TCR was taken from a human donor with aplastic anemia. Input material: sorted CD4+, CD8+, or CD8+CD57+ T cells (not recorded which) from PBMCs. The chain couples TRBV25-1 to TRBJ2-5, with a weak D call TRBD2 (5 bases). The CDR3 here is CASGGADFQETQYF. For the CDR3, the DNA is TGTGCCAGCGGTGGAGCGGATTTCCAAGAGACCCAGTACTTC.